This T cell receptor beta chain is drawn from a study of T cell clones after liver transplantation. Study in general: Immunosuppression withdrawal was tried within 2 years after liver transplantation in this trial.

The CDR3 has 13 amino acids. Trimming stripped 4 bases from V and 12 bases from J, with 20 bases between. In germline, CDR1 is SGHNT, CDR2 YYREEE (reference sequence). Measured with immunoSEQ multiplex PCR; TCRdb has only the in-frame clones, and not every one. The top ten clones hold roughly 0.8% of a sample with about 120,000 clones, roughly nine tenths of them seen once. The chain has TRBV5-4 and TRBJ2-7, with D perhaps TRBD1 (6 bases). The source was CD4+ T cells from blood, collected 12 months after liver transplant. The origin of this receptor is a human patient who received a liver transplant. The graft donor may have given rise to some T cells. The CDR3 DNA reads TGTGCCAGCAGCGGACGGGACACAAGGTTTTGGTACTTC. Protein product: CASSGRDTRFWYF. Based on the CDR3 plus reference TRBV5-4 and TRBJ2-7, the full variable domain is ETGVTQSPTHLIKTRGQQVTLRCSSQSGHNTVSWYQQALGQGPQFIFQYYREEENGRGNFPPRFSGLQFPNYSSELNVNALELDDSALYLCASSGRDTRFWYFGPGTRLTVT.